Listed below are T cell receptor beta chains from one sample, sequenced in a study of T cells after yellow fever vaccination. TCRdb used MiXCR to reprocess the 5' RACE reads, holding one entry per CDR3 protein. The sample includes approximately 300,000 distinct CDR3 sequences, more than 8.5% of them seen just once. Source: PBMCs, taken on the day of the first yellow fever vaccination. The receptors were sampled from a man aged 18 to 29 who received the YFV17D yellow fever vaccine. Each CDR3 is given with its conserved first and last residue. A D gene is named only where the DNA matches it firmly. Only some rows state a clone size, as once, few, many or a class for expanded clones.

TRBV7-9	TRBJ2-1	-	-	TGTGCCAGCAGCCAGACAGGAGGGGGCAATGAGCAGTTCTTC	CASSQTGGGNEQFF
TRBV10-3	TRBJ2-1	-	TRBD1	TGTGCCATCCGGAGGGAGGCAGGGGGCATCAATGAGCAGTTCTTC	CAIRREAGGINEQFF
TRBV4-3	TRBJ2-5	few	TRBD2	TGCGCCAGCAGCCAAGATGGAATAGCGGGGGGACATTCAAGAGATACCCAGTACTTC	CASSQDGIAGGHSRDTQYF
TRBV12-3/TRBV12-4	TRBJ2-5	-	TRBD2	TGTGCCAGCACTCCGTGGGTCGGGGGGGCGAACCAAGAGACCCAGTACTTC	CASTPWVGGANQETQYF
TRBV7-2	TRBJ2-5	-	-	TGTGCCAGCAGCTTAGGCAGTTCGACTCAAGAGACCCAGTACTTC	CASSLGSSTQETQYF
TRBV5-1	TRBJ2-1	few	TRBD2	TGCGCCAGCAGCCTAAGCGGGGGGGCCGTCAATGAGCAGTTCTTC	CASSLSGGAVNEQFF
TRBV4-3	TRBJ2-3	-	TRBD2	TGCGCCAGCAGCCAACAACGGGCGGGGGGTATCACAGATACGCAGTATTTT	CASSQQRAGGITDTQYF
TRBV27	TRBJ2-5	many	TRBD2	TGTGCCAGCAGTTCCGTCGAGCGGGGGGGCCATGAGACCCAGTACTTC	CASSSVERGGHETQYF
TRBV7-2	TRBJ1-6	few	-	TGTGCCAGCAGCTTTTCCCGACACTTTTCGGCCCGATCACCCCTCCACTTT	CASSFSRHFSARSPLHF
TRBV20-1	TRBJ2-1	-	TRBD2	TGCAGTGCTACCGCCCGGCAGACTAGCGTAGTCGATGAGCAGTTCTTC	CSATARQTSVVDEQFF
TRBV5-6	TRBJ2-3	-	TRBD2	TGTGCCAGCAGCTTGCCTCTCGGGGGGGCGACAGATACGCAGTATTTT	CASSLPLGGATDTQYF
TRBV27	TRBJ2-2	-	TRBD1	TGTGCCAGCAAACTAACCGGGACAGGGTCGGGCGGGGAGCAGTTTTTT	CASKLTGTGSGGEQFF
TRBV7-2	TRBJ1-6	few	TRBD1	TGTGCCAGCAGCCAGGGACAGACCACCCGTAGGCTCCACTTT	CASSQGQTTRRLHF
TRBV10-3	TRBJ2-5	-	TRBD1	TGTGCCATCAGTGACCCCGTACTCCGGGACAGGGATCAAGAGACCCAGTACTTC	CAISDPVLRDRDQETQYF
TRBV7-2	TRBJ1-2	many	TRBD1	TGTGCCAGCAGCTTAACCCGGGACAGCTATGGCTACACCTTC	CASSLTRDSYGYTF
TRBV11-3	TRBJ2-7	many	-	TGTGCCAGCAGCCTCGCCCGGCACTACGAGCAGTACTTC	CASSLARHYEQYF
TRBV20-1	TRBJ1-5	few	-	TGCAGTGCTTGGACTGTCAATAGCAATCAGCCCCAGCATTTT	CSAWTVNSNQPQHF
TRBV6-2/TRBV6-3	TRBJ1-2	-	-	TGTGCCAGCAGTAGCCCAGAGGACTATGGCTACACCTTC	CASSSPEDYGYTF
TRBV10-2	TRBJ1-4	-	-	TGCGCCAGCAGTGAGATCTGGACGGTGAATGAAAAACTGTTTTTT	CASSEIWTVNEKLFF
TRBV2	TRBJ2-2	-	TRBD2	TGTGCCAGCTCGGGGGGGAGAATGGGGGAGCTGTTTTTT	CASSGGRMGELFF
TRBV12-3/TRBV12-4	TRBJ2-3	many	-	TGTGCCAGCCGGAAAGACCTCACAGATACGCAGTATTTT	CASRKDLTDTQYF
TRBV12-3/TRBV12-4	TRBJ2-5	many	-	TGTGCCAGCAGTTTACTTTTGGGGGGGACCCAGTACTTC	CASSLLLGGTQYF
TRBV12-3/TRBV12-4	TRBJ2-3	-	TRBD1	TGTGCCAGCATCGACAGGGAGCAGGGAGATACGCAGTATTTT	CASIDREQGDTQYF
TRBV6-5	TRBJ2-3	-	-	TGTGCCAGCAGTTACCCCGCGGTGGAATGGTATTTT	CASSYPAVEWYF
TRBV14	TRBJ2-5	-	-	TGTGCCAGCAGCGAACGCCGGGTAGAAGAGACCCAGTACTTC	CASSERRVEETQYF
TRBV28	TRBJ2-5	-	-	TGTGCCAGCAGCCGACAGGGGAGGGAAGAGACCCAGTACTTC	CASSRQGREETQYF
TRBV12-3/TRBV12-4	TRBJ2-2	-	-	TGTGCCAGCAGTTCCGCAGGAACTAGGCTGTTTTTT	CASSSAGTRLFF
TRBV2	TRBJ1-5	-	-	TGTGCCAGCAGTGATTCGGGGTTTAATCAGCCCCAGCATTTT	CASSDSGFNQPQHF
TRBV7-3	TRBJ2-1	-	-	TGTGCCAGCAGCTTCCTTGTATTTGAGGATCTACACCACTACAATGAGCAGTTCTTC	CASSFLVFEDLHHYNEQFF
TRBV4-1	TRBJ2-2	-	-	TGCGCCAGCAGCCCCCCCGGAGGTCGGCAGGGGCTTTCCACCGGGGAGCTGTTTTTT	CASSPPGGRQGLSTGELFF
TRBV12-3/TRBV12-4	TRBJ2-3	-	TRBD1	TGTGCCAGCAGTCCTAGGACAGGGATGGATACGCAGTATTTT	CASSPRTGMDTQYF
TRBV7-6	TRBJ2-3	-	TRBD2	TGTGCCAGCAGCTTGTTCACTAGCGGTAACACAGATACGCAGTATTTT	CASSLFTSGNTDTQYF
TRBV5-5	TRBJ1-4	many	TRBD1	TGTGCCAGCAGCGATTACAGGGGAGGGTTGGAAAAACTGTTTTTT	CASSDYRGGLEKLFF
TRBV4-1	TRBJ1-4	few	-	TGCGCCAGCAGCCAAATCCGTAATGAAAAACTGTTTTTT	CASSQIRNEKLFF
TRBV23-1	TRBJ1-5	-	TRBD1	TGCGCCAGCAGTCGGGGAGGGGGCTGTCAGCCCCAGCATTTT	CASSRGGGCQPQHF
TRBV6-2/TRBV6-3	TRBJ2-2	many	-	TGTGCCAGCAAGGGATGGAACACCGGGGAGCTGTTTTTT	CASKGWNTGELFF
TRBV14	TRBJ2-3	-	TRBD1	TGTGCCAGCAGCAGACCGGGACAGTATTTAGATACGCAGTATTTT	CASSRPGQYLDTQYF
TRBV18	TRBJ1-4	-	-	TGTGCCAGCTCACCACCGAGCCCGGGGTTTCCTAATGAAAAACTGTTTTTT	CASSPPSPGFPNEKLFF
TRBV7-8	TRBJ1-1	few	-	TGTGCCAGCAGCTTATACGTCACTGAAGCTTTCTTT	CASSLYVTEAFF
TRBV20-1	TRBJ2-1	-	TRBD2	TGCAGTGCTAGAGATCTTCAGCTAGCGGGGACGTACAATGAGCAGTTCTTC	CSARDLQLAGTYNEQFF
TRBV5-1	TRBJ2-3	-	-	TGCGCCAGCAGCTTGGGTGTGGGGGGCTGGGGCACAGATACGCAGTATTTT	CASSLGVGGWGTDTQYF
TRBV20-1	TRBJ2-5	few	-	TGCAGTGCTAGGAGGCAGGCCCAAGAGACCCAGTACTTC	CSARRQAQETQYF
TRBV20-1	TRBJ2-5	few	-	TGCAGTGCTATGAAGAAGCGGGAAGAGACCCAGTACTTC	CSAMKKREETQYF
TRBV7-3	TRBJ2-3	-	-	TGTGCCAGCAGCTTTGGGGGGGCAGGAACGCAGTATTTT	CASSFGGAGTQYF
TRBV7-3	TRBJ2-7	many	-	TGTGCCAGCAGCTTAACCTCTTACTCCGAGCAGTACTTC	CASSLTSYSEQYF
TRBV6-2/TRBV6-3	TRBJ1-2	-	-	TGTGCCAGCACCAGAGGATCGGGCTACACCTTC	CASTRGSGYTF
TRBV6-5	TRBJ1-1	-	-	TGTGCCAGCAGTCAGGGACCCATTGAAGCTTTCTTT	CASSQGPIEAFF
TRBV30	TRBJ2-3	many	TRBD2	TGTGCCTGCAAGACTAGCGGGACAGATACGCAGTATTTT	CACKTSGTDTQYF
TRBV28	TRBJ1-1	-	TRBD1	TGTGCCAGCAGTTTAATACAGGGGACTGAAGCTTTCTTT	CASSLIQGTEAFF
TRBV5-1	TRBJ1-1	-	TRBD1	TGCGCCAGCAGCTTGGAGAGACAGGGGGCGGAAGCTTTCTTT	CASSLERQGAEAFF
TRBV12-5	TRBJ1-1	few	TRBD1	TGTGCTAGTGGTTTGACGACAGGGTCGCCGAACACTGAAGCTTTCTTT	CASGLTTGSPNTEAFF
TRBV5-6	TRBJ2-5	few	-	TGTGCCAGCAGCCGGCTACAGACTGTACAAGAGACCCAGTACTTC	CASSRLQTVQETQYF
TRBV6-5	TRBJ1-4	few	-	TGTGCCAGCAGTTACTCGAGGGCAGGGCGGGAAAAACTGTTTTTT	CASSYSRAGREKLFF